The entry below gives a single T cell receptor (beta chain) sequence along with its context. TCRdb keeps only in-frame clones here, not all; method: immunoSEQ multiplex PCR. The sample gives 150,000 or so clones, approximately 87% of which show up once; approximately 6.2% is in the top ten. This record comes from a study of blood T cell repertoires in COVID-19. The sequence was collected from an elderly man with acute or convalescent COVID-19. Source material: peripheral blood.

The CDR3 nucleotides read TGTGCCAGTAGGGACAGGTTGAATGAAAAACTGTTTTTT. Translated: CASRDRLNEKLFF. J is TRBJ1-4 and V is TRBV19; 7 bases align to TRBD1. This CDR3 spans 13 amino acids. The V gene end was trimmed by 6 bases and the J gene end by 5 bases; junction bases not matched to a gene: 3. Per germline, CDR1 LNHDA and CDR2 SQIVND (reference sequence).